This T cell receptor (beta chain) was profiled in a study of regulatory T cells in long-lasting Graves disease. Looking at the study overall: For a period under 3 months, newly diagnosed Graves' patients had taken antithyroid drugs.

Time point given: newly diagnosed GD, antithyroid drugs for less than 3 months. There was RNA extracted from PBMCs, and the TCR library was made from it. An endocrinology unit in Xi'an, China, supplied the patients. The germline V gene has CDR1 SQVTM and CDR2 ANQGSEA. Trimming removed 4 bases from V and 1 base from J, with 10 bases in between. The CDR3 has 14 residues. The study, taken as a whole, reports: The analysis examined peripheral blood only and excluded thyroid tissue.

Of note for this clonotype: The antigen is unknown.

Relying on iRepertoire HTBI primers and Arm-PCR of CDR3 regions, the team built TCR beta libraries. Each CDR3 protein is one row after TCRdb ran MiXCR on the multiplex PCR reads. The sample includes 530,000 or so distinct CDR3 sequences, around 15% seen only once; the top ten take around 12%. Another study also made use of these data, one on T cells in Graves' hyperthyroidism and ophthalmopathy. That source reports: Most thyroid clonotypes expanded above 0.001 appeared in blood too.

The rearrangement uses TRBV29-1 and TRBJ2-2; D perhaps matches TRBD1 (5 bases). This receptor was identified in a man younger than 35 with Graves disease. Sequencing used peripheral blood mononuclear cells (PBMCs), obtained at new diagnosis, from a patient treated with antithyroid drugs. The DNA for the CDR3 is TGCAGCGTTGCCGACAGCTGGAACACCGGGGAGCTGTTTTTT. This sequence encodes CSVADSWNTGELFF.